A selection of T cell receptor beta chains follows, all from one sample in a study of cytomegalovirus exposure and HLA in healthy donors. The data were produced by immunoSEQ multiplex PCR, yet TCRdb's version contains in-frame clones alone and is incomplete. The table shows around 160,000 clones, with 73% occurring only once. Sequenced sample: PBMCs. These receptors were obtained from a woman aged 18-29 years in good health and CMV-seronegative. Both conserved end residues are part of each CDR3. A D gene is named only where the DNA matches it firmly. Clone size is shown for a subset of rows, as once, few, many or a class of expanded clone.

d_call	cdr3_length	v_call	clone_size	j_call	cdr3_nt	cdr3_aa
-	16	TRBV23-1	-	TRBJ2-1	TGCGCCAGCAGTCAATTAAATAGCTTCGGACCTAGCGAGCAGTTCTTC	CASSQLNSFGPSEQFF
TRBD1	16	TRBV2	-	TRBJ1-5	TGTGCCAGCAGAGCAAACAGGGGGCGAGGTAATCAGCCCCAGCATTTT	CASRANRGRGNQPQHF
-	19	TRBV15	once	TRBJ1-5	TGTGCCACCAGCTCTTGGGGGGGGAAAGAAACCGATAGCAATCAGCCCCAGCATTTT	CATSSWGGKETDSNQPQHF
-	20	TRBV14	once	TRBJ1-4	TGTGCCAGCAGCCAAGGGTCTCGCCAGGGCGCATACCCAACTAATGAAAAACTGTTTTTT	CASSQGSRQGAYPTNEKLFF
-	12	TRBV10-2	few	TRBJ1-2	TGCGCCAGCAGTGGTGACAGCTATGGCTACACCTTC	CASSGDSYGYTF
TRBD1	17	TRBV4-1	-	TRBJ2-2	TGCGCCAGCAGCCAAGAAGTATCCGTCAGGGGGAACGGGGAGCTGTTTTTT	CASSQEVSVRGNGELFF
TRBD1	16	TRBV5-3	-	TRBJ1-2	TGTGCCAGAAGCGTACCGGGACAGGGGAGGAACTATGGCTACACCTTC	CARSVPGQGRNYGYTF
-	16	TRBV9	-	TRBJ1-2	TGTGCCAGCAGCGTAGATCCCCAGGTTGGGGCTGGCGGCTACACCTTC	CASSVDPQVGAGGYTF
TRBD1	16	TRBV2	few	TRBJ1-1	TGTGCCAGCAGACACGGGACAGGGGGTAAGAGGACTGAAGCTTTCTTT	CASRHGTGGKRTEAFF
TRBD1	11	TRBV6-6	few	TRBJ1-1	TGTGCCAGCATTTGGGGACAGGAAGCTTTCTTT	CASIWGQEAFF
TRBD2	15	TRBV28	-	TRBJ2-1	TGTGCCAGCAGCCCCAGCGGGGGGGGGTCGGATGAGCAGTTCTTC	CASSPSGGGSDEQFF
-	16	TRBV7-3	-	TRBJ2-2	TGTGCCAGCAGCCCTGGGGGACACGGGAACACCGGGGAGCTGTTTTTT	CASSPGGHGNTGELFF
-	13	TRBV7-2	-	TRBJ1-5	TGTGCCAGCAGCGCCAGTCTTAATCAGCCCCAGCATTTT	CASSASLNQPQHF
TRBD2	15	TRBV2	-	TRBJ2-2	TGTGCCAGCAGGACGACTAGCGGGATCGCCGGGGAGCTGTTTTTT	CASRTTSGIAGELFF
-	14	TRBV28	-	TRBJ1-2	TGTGCCAGCAGTGAGCTTTTCGGTAACTATGGCTACACCTTC	CASSELFGNYGYTF
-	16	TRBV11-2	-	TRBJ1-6	TGTGCCAGCAGCCTACAAACCAGGGTAGAGAATTCACCCCTCCACTTT	CASSLQTRVENSPLHF
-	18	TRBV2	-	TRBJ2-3	TGTGCCAGCAGTGAAGTCTTTGGCCCGCAGGGTGGCACAGATACGCAGTATTTT	CASSEVFGPQGGTDTQYF
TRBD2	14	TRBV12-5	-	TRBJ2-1	TGTGCTAGTGGACCCGCGGCGGGAGTAGGTGAGCAGTTCTTC	CASGPAAGVGEQFF
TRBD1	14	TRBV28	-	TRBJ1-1	TGTGCCACCCAGGGGACAGGGGTGAACACTGAAGCTTTCTTT	CATQGTGVNTEAFF
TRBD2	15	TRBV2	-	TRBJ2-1	TGTGCCAGCAGTGAAGCTGAACTAGCGAGGAATGAGCAGTTCTTC	CASSEAELARNEQFF
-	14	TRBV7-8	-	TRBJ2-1	TGTGCCAGCAGCTTCAATTCCCCCTACAATGAGCAGTTCTTC	CASSFNSPYNEQFF
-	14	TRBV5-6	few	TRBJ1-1	TGTGCCAGCAGCGGCAGGGGCTTACGGACTGAAGCTTTCTTT	CASSGRGLRTEAFF
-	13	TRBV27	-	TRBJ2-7	TGTGCCAGCAGCGGGTCGCAAATCGACGAGCAGTACTTC	CASSGSQIDEQYF
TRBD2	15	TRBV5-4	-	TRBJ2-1	TGTGCCAGCAGCTTTAGCGGGAGCTTAAGGAATGAGCAGTTCTTC	CASSFSGSLRNEQFF
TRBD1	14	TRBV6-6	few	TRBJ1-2	TGTGCCAGCAGTTACTCGGCAGGGGGCGTTCAATACACCTTC	CASSYSAGGVQYTF
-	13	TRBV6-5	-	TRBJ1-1	TGTGCCAGCACACTGGGACAGAACACTGAAGCTTTCTTT	CASTLGQNTEAFF